A few counts support the clone carrying this T cell receptor (beta chain). Every isolated RNA sample was fully reverse transcribed, so sequencing captured expressed TCRB transcripts. The average read count of naive, central memory and regulatory T cell samples was approximately 3.9 million. Repertoires were generated with immunoSEQ multiplex PCR, while TCRdb's copy carries only in-frame clones and drops some. The repertoire has some 900,000 clones, roughly a sixth of them found once; the top ten carry 0.023%. Between the trimmed V and J ends, which lost 3 bases and 3 bases, there was a span of 17 bases. Per the germline V gene, CDR1 is LGHNA and CDR2 is YSLEER. The CDR3 has 17 residues. This record belongs to a study of beta chain features in type 1 diabetes.

Sequencing was carried out using naive CD4+ T cells from blood. The chain has TRBV4-3 and TRBJ2-2, with TRBD2 as a possible D gene (6 bases). The receptor was derived from a woman aged 18-30 years in good health. The CDR3 DNA follows: TGCGCCAGCAGCCACCAAAGCGGTGGAGGGTACACCGGGGAGCTGTTTTTT. Protein product: CASSHQSGGGYTGELFF.